One sample yielded the 26 T cell receptor beta chains listed below, sequenced in a study of blood T cell repertoires in COVID-19. This table comes from immunoSEQ multiplex PCR, and its TCRdb copy is limited to in-frame clones, with some not included. The data contain around 170,000 clones, around 83% of them seen just once; the ten biggest clones take up 2.5% to 3.5%. Sequencing input: peripheral blood. The receptors were sampled from a woman under 40 with active or convalescent COVID-19.

The chain joins TRBV28 to TRBJ1-2; 8 bases map to TRBD1. Per germline, CDR1 MDHEN and CDR2 SYDVKM. The length of the CDR3 is 16 residues. Unmatched junction bases numbered 11, after V lost 4 bases and J lost 4 bases. The CDR3: CASSSPGQEEGYGYTF. Here the CDR3 DNA reads TGTGCCAGCAGTTCCCCGGGACAGGAGGAGGGCTATGGCTACACCTTC.

The chain links TRBV11-2 to TRBJ1-1; no definite D call. Per the germline V gene, CDR1 is SGHAT and CDR2 is FQNNGV. V lost 5 bases and J 0 bases, leaving 13 bases between the germline ends. This CDR3 is 15 amino acids long. The CDR3, as DNA: TGTGCCAGCAGCCCGGGAATGGCGATGAACACTGAAGCTTTCTTT. The encoded protein is CASSPGMAMNTEAFF.

The rearrangement links TRBV27 to TRBJ2-3; D is unclear. There are 13 residues in the CDR3. V shed 5 bases and J shed 2 bases, with 8 bases lying between them. CDR1 and CDR2 from the germline V gene are MNHEY and SMNVEV (reference sequence). The CDR3 bases are TGTGCCAGCAGTACGACTCTCACAGATACGCAGTATTTT. It encodes CASSTTLTDTQYF.

The gene calls are TRBV3-1 (or the pseudogene TRBV3-2) and TRBJ2-2, with 8 bases fitting TRBD1. Germline lookup yields CDR1 LGHDT and CDR2 YNNKEL (reference sequence). This CDR3 has 15 residues. V dropped 1 base and J dropped 5; count of bases not matched to a gene: 3. The CDR3 reads CASSQGQGLTGELFF. CDR3 nucleotides: TGTGCCAGCAGCCAAGGACAGGGGTTAACCGGGGAGCTGTTTTTT.

This chain links TRBV14 with TRBJ1-2; perhaps TRBD1 as D (5 bases). Trimming took 1 base from V and 3 from J, leaving 9 bases between them. Germline-derived CDR1 and CDR2 are SGHDN and FVKESK. The CDR3 spans 14 residues. The CDR3 loop reads CASSQGAGYYGYTF. The CDR3 DNA follows: TGTGCCAGCAGCCAAGGGGCAGGGTACTATGGCTACACCTTC.

This chain uses TRBV5-4 with TRBJ1-1, with TRBD1 matching 8 bases. The CDR3 spans 15 residues. Germline CDR1 reads SGHNT; CDR2 reads YYREEE (reference sequence). V lost 4 bases and J lost 2; bases outside the gene matches: 7. DNA of the CDR3: TGTGCCAGCAGCCCGGGGGACAGGAGAAACACTGAAGCTTTCTTT. It yields the protein CASSPGDRRNTEAFF.

This chain's CDR3 is CASSLRGQARRQPQHF. The CDR3 DNA follows: TGTGCCAGCAGTTTAAGGGGACAGGCCAGGCGGCAGCCCCAGCATTTT. The chain has TRBV28 and TRBJ1-5; 8 bases line up with TRBD1. CDR3 length: 16 residues. Trimming at V came to 2 bases and at J to 7 bases, leaving 10 bases not matched to a gene. The germline gives CDR1 MDHEN, CDR2 SYDVKM. The variable domain in full, completed from reference TRBV28 and TRBJ1-5, reads DVKVTQSSRYLVKRTGEKVFLECVQDMDHENMFWYRQDPGLGLRLIYFSYDVKMKEKGDIPEGYSVSREKKERFSLILESASTNQTSMYLCASSLRGQARRQPQHFGDGTRLSIL.

Only a few counts were recorded for this clone. This sequence joins TRBV3-1 (or the pseudogene TRBV3-2) and TRBJ2-7; 12 bases agree with TRBD2. The CDR3 extends over 15 amino acids. Per the germline V gene, CDR1 is LGHDT and CDR2 is YNNKEL (reference sequence). V shed 1 base and J 4 bases; nucleotides not matched to a gene: 2. The CDR3 DNA follows: TGTGCCAGCAGCCAAGGACTAGCGGGAGCTTACGAGCAGTACTTC. This encodes CASSQGLAGAYEQYF.

The chain carries TRBV6-5 and TRBJ1-2, with 8 bases matching TRBD1. The germline V gene encodes CDR1 MNHEY and CDR2 SVGAGI. V was pared by 6 bases and J by 3 bases, with 3 bases of the junction left unmatched. The CDR3 has 13 residues. CDR3 loop: CASRPGQDYGYTF. CDR3 nucleotides: TGTGCCAGCAGACCGGGACAGGACTATGGCTACACCTTC.

This clone was seen just once. This rearrangement joins TRBV19 to TRBJ1-3; D is unclear. Germline values: CDR1 LNHDA, CDR2 SQIVND (reference sequence). V lost 2 bases and J 2 bases, leaving 10 bases between the germline ends. This CDR3 region has 15 residues. The CDR3 loop is CASSISLGAGNTIYF. Here the CDR3 DNA reads TGTGCCAGTAGTATAAGTCTGGGAGCTGGAAACACCATATATTTT.

The chain uses TRBV19 and TRBJ1-5, with 8 positions matching TRBD1. The CDR3 is made up of 17 amino acids. Germline CDR1 and CDR2: LNHDA and SQIVND (reference sequence). The trim removed 7 bases at V and 0 bases at J, leaving 11 bases unmatched. Here the CDR3 reads CASKSRTGLYSNQPQHF. The CDR3 DNA sequence: TGTGCCAGTAAGTCTAGGACAGGGCTTTATAGCAATCAGCCCCAGCATTTT.

The chain employs TRBV18 and TRBJ2-7; no definite D call. CDR1 and CDR2 (germline): KGHSH, LQKENI. This CDR3 is 13 amino acids long. V shed 3 bases and J shed 4 bases, with 10 bases lying between them. DNA of the CDR3: TGTGCCAGCTCACCCGTAGGAGTATACGAGCAGTACTTC. Translated, it gives CASSPVGVYEQYF.

The V and J genes are TRBV19 and TRBJ2-7; 10 positions agree with TRBD2. Per the germline V gene, CDR1 is LNHDA and CDR2 is SQIVND (reference sequence). CDR3 size: 15 residues. V shed 5 bases, J shed 6 bases, and the junction held 10 bases outside the gene matches. CDR3 nucleotide sequence: TGTGCCAGTAGTTCTTCTAGCGGGAGTATGAGCGAGCAGTACTTC. Its translation is CASSSSSGSMSEQYF.

CDR3 residues: CASSLGVQGHTGELFF. The CDR3 DNA reads TGTGCCAGCAGCTTAGGGGTACAGGGGCACACCGGGGAGCTGTTTTTT. The J gene is TRBJ2-2, the V gene TRBV11-3; 7 positions agree with TRBD1. The V gene end was trimmed by 1 base and the J gene end by 3 bases; junction bases not matched to a gene: 5. CDR3 length: 16 residues. The V gene's germline CDR1 is SGHNT and CDR2 YENEEA. The full variable domain, completed using reference TRBV11-3 and TRBJ2-2, is EAGVVQSPRYKIIEKKQPVAFWCNPISGHNTLYWYLQNLGQGPELLIRYENEEAVDDSQLPKDRFSAERLKGVDSTLKIQPAELGDSAVYLCASSLGVQGHTGELFFGEGSRLTVL.

The CDR3: CARKSRAGPWNTEAFF. The DNA of the CDR3 is TGTGCCAGAAAATCCCGAGCGGGACCATGGAACACTGAAGCTTTCTTT. The chain carries TRBV19 and TRBJ1-1; tentatively, D is TRBD1 (5 bases). The CDR3 has 16 amino acids. The germline V gene has CDR1 LNHDA and CDR2 SQIVND (reference sequence). V dropped 9 bases and J dropped 1 base, with 21 bases sitting between them.

This chain uses TRBV20-1 with TRBJ1-2; TRBD1 matches 7 bases. Per germline, CDR1 DFQATT and CDR2 SNEGSKA (reference sequence). The CDR3 covers 13 residues. The V and J ends lost 3 bases and 6 bases, in that order; junction bases with no gene match: 7. The CDR3 nucleotides read TGCAGTGCTAGTAGACAGGGTGGAAATGGCTACACCTTC. The encoded protein is CSASRQGGNGYTF.

CDR3 in DNA: TGTGCCAGTAGCTACAGGGGGGCTGGAAACACCATATATTTT. It is translated as CASSYRGAGNTIYF. V is TRBV19 and J is TRBJ1-3; TRBD1 agrees at 8 bases. J lost 2 bases, V lost 6 bases, and 3 bases had no gene match. Germline CDR1 is LNHDA and CDR2 is SQIVND (reference sequence). The CDR3 spans 14 residues.

The chain recombines TRBV5-1 with TRBJ1-4; D perhaps matches TRBD1 (6 bases). Germline V lookup: CDR1 SGHRS, CDR2 YFSETQ. The CDR3 covers 16 residues. Trimming cost V 2 bases and J 0 bases, with 11 bases left between them. This chain's CDR3 is CASSFGQIATNEKLFF. The CDR3 DNA follows: TGCGCCAGCAGCTTTGGACAGATTGCAACTAATGAAAAACTGTTTTTT.

In the case of this clone: Different DNA sequences within this sample yield the same CDR3. This chain uses TRBV18 with TRBJ2-3; 13 nucleotides align to TRBD2. Looked up from germline, CDR1 is KGHSH and CDR2 is LQKENI. The V and J ends lost 3 bases and 1 base, in that order; junction bases with no gene match: 1. The CDR3 consists of 16 residues. CDR3 protein: CASSPGLAGRTDTQYF. The CDR3 DNA follows: TGTGCCAGCTCACCGGGACTAGCGGGACGCACAGATACGCAGTATTTT. The full variable domain, its missing parts supplied by reference TRBV18 and TRBJ2-3, is NAGVMQNPRHLVRRRGQEARLRCSPMKGHSHVYWYRQLPEEGLKFMVYLQKENIIDESGMPKERFSAEFPKEGPSILRIQQVVRGDSAAYFCASSPGLAGRTDTQYFGPGTRLTVL.

V and J are TRBV7-9 and TRBJ1-1; D is uncertain. The CDR3 is 11 residues long. V shed 7 bases and J shed 7 bases, with 10 bases lying between them. Germline CDR1 and CDR2: SEHNR and FQNEAQ (reference sequence). The CDR3 region is CASNHPGEAFF. CDR3 sequence (DNA): TGTGCCAGCAACCATCCCGGTGAAGCTTTCTTT. The variable domain in full, completed from reference TRBV7-9 and TRBJ1-1, reads DTGVSQNPRHKITKRGQNVTFRCDPISEHNRLYWYRQTLGQGPEFLTYFQNEAQLEKSRLLSDRFSAERPKGSFSTLEIQRTEQGDSAMYLCASNHPGEAFFGQGTRLTVV.

This sequence joins TRBV3-1 (or the pseudogene TRBV3-2) and TRBJ2-3; the match to TRBD2 covers 8 bases. The germline V gene has CDR1 LGHDT and CDR2 YNNKEL (reference sequence). This CDR3 contains 17 residues. V shed 0 bases, J shed 3 bases, and the junction held 8 bases outside the gene matches. CDR3 loop: CASSQEWASGRTDTQYF. The DNA for the CDR3 is TGTGCCAGCAGCCAAGAATGGGCCAGCGGGAGAACAGATACGCAGTATTTT.

The chain links TRBV28 to TRBJ1-4; no firm D call. Deletions cut 5 bases from V and 0 bases from J, with 7 bases between. The CDR3 is 14 amino acids. Per germline, CDR1 MDHEN and CDR2 SYDVKM. The CDR3: CASSDPTTNEKLFF. The DNA of the CDR3 is TGTGCCAGCAGTGATCCTACAACTAATGAAAAACTGTTTTTT.

The rearrangement links TRBV3-1 (or the pseudogene TRBV3-2) to TRBJ1-2; 7 bases line up with TRBD1. The CDR3 has 16 amino acids. Germline V CDR1 and CDR2: LGHDT, YNNKEL (reference sequence). V lost 7 bases, J lost 1 base, and 12 bases stayed unmatched. The chain's CDR3 is CASTSTMTGNNYGYTF. In nucleotides, the CDR3 is TGTGCCAGCACCTCAACCATGACAGGGAATAACTATGGCTACACCTTC.

The chain carries TRBV5-1 and TRBJ1-1; the D is unclear. Trimming took 2 bases from V and 0 from J, leaving 8 bases between them. Germline V gives CDR1 SGHRS, CDR2 YFSETQ. The CDR3 is made up of 14 amino acids. The CDR3 bases are TGCGCCAGCAGCTTCTCTAGCCTGAACACTGAAGCTTTCTTT. The encoded protein is CASSFSSLNTEAFF.

This clone showed up just a few times. This chain joins TRBV5-1 and TRBJ2-1, with TRBD2 matching 10 bases. Germline CDR1 SGHRS, CDR2 YFSETQ. The junction had 17 bases not matched to a gene; V was cut back by 4 bases and J by 7 bases. This CDR3 has 18 amino acids. The CDR3 protein is CASSTAPAGGVSWNEQFF. The CDR3 coding sequence is TGCGCCAGCAGCACCGCCCCAGCGGGAGGGGTCAGTTGGAATGAGCAGTTCTTC.

This chain uses TRBV18 with TRBJ2-7; a possible D gene is TRBD1 (6 bases). Trimming pared 3 bases from V and 1 base from J, leaving 10 bases between. This CDR3 contains 14 residues. Per germline, CDR1 KGHSH and CDR2 LQKENI. CDR3 residues: CASSPIGQSYEQYF. DNA for the CDR3: TGTGCCAGCTCACCTATTGGACAGTCCTACGAGCAGTACTTC.